The rows below give T cell receptor beta chains drawn from one sample of a study of Graves' ophthalmopathy and Graves' hyperthyroidism. Via MiXCR, TCRdb re-called the multiplex PCR reads, giving one row per CDR3 protein. This repertoire shows some 390,000 distinct CDR3 sequences, approximately 16% found once; its top ten account for about 1.4%. Sequences were obtained from peripheral blood. The receptors here all came from a woman aged 18-29 years with Graves' ophthalmopathy. Each CDR3 is given with its conserved first and last residue. The size of a clone is reported for some rows only, either as once, few or many, or as a class for expanded clones.

clone size: .
V gene: TRBV15
CDR3 protein: CATSRRQGAMDEQYF

clone size: many
V gene: TRBV20-1
CDR3 protein: CSANRAGTEAFF

clone size: many
V gene: TRBV7-8
CDR3 protein: CASSLVLDSIETQYF

clone size: many
V gene: TRBV6-2/TRBV6-3
CDR3 protein: CASTQQREYYEQYF

clone size: .
V gene: TRBV12-3/TRBV12-4
CDR3 protein: CASGLDVGETQYF

clone size: many
V gene: TRBV15
CDR3 protein: CATSRDPWGQAFF

clone size: many
V gene: TRBV12-3/TRBV12-4
CDR3 protein: CASSRTTGAFEQYF

clone size: many
V gene: TRBV29-1
CDR3 protein: CSVGQGIGEQYF

clone size: many
V gene: TRBV28
CDR3 protein: CASTPRVGTEAFF

clone size: .
V gene: TRBV6-2/TRBV6-3
CDR3 protein: CASSYSRTGKISGNTIYF

clone size: many
V gene: TRBV11-2
CDR3 protein: CASSLGPGGPGGELFF

clone size: many
V gene: TRBV7-2
CDR3 protein: CASSLAPVAGELFF